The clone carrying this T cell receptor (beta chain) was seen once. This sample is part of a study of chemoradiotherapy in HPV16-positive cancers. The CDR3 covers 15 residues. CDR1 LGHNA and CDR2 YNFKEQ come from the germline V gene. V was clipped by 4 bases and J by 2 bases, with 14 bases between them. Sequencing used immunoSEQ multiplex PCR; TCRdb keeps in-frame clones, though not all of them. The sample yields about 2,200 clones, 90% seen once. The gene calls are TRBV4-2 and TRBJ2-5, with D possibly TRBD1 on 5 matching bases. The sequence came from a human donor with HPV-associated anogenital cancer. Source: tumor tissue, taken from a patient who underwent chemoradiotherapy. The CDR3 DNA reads TGTGCCAGCAGCCCTCAGATGGGGCAGCAAGAGACCCAGTACTTC. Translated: CASSPQMGQQETQYF.